This entry lists 24 T cell receptor beta chains sequenced from one sample in a study of T cell responses to AZD1222 COVID-19 vaccine. Libraries were prepared by immunoSEQ multiplex PCR; TCRdb keeps only in-frame clonotypes and omits some of them. The sample holds fewer than 130,000 clones, around nine tenths seen once. Sequenced material: peripheral blood, taken 28 days after the second AZD1222 dose. The source is an adult who received the AZD1222 COVID-19 vaccine.

The chain joins TRBV19 to TRBJ2-7; D uncertain. The CDR3 is made up of 16 amino acids. V lost 0 bases to trimming and J lost 3 bases, with 15 bases between them. CDR1 LNHDA and CDR2 SQIVND come from the germline V gene (reference sequence). The CDR3 DNA reads TGTGCCAGTAGTATAGAGGCGTCGAATGTGGGCTACGAGCAGTACTTC. This sequence encodes CASSIEASNVGYEQYF.

The rearrangement uses TRBV2 and TRBJ2-7; D is uncertain. Between the trimmed V and J ends, which lost 0 bases and 7 bases, there was a span of 13 bases. The length of the CDR3 is 14 residues. Per germline, CDR1 SNHLY and CDR2 FYNNEI. The CDR3 DNA reads as TGTGCCAGCAGTGAAGCGCGGCAGAGTTGGGAGCAGTACTTC. As protein: CASSEARQSWEQYF.

The chain employs TRBV6-5 and TRBJ2-1, with D hard to call. CDR1 MNHEY and CDR2 SVGAGI come from the germline V gene. CDR3 length: 14 amino acids. V lost 5 bases and J lost 6, with 14 bases in between. This chain's CDR3 is CASSPRSFGNEQFF. CDR3 bases: TGTGCCAGCAGTCCCCGGTCCTTTGGCAATGAGCAGTTCTTC.

V is TRBV5-4 and J is TRBJ2-1; TRBD2 aligns across 7 bases. Germline CDR1 is SGHNT and CDR2 is YYREEE (reference sequence). V lost 0 bases, J lost 3 bases, and 3 bases stayed unmatched. This CDR3 is 15 amino acids long. The CDR3 loop is CASSLDGLDYNEQFF. CDR3 in DNA: TGTGCCAGCAGCTTGGATGGACTAGACTACAATGAGCAGTTCTTC.

In DNA form, the CDR3 reads TGTGCCACCTCTAGGGAGCAGGGATTCGACTATGGCTACACCTTC. It encodes CATSREQGFDYGYTF. This chain uses TRBV2 with TRBJ1-2; D might be TRBD1 (5 bases). The CDR3 runs to 15 residues. The germline CDR1 and CDR2 sequences are SNHLY and FYNNEI. V lost 10 bases and J lost 3, with 21 bases in between.

This clone came up a few times. A read error may account for a junction end that differs from germline. The rearrangement joins TRBV27 to TRBJ2-7; the match to TRBD1 covers 8 bases. The CDR3 is made up of 13 amino acids. The germline gives CDR1 MNHEY, CDR2 SMNVEV (reference sequence). CDR3 sequence (DNA): TGTGCCAGCAGGACAGGGGCCTCCAACGAGCAGTACTTC. As protein: CASRTGASNEQYF.

The count of this clone is one. V and J are TRBV25-1 and TRBJ2-4; 9 bases map to TRBD1. CDR3 length: 12 residues. Germline-derived CDR1 and CDR2 are MGHDK and SYGVNS. The trim removed 10 bases at V and 5 bases at J, leaving 3 bases unmatched. The CDR3 DNA follows: TGTGCCACCCGGACAGGGGAAAACATTCAGTACTTC. This encodes CATRTGENIQYF.

V and J are TRBV7-3 and TRBJ2-7, with 9 bases that match TRBD1. Trimming took 5 bases from V and 7 from J; bases not matched to a gene: 9. Germline V gives CDR1 SGHTA, CDR2 FQGTGA. This CDR3 is built from 14 residues. CDR3 in DNA: TGTGCCAGCAGCCCACAGGGGGCGCTTGGGGAGCAGTACTTC. Protein sequence: CASSPQGALGEQYF. Filled out from reference TRBV7-3 and TRBJ2-7, the complete variable domain reads GAGVSQTPSNKVTEKGKYVELRCDPISGHTALYWYRQSLGQGPEFLIYFQGTGAADDSGLPNDRFFAVRPEGSVSTLKIQRTERGDSAVYLCASSPQGALGEQYFGPGTRLTVT.

The gene calls are TRBV19 and TRBJ1-5; tentatively, D is TRBD1 (5 bases). The CDR3 runs 13 residues. The germline CDR1 and CDR2 sequences are LNHDA and SQIVND (reference sequence). Trimming shortened V by 5 bases and J by 3 bases, and 8 bases separated the two germline ends. CDR3 sequence reads: CASSPGLNQPQHF. DNA for the CDR3: TGTGCCAGTAGTCCGGGACTCAATCAGCCCCAGCATTTT.

The chain joins TRBV27 to TRBJ1-3; D gene uncertain. V lost 7 bases and J lost 0, with 7 bases in between. The CDR3 covers 13 residues. Germline V lookup: CDR1 MNHEY, CDR2 SMNVEV (reference sequence). The CDR3 spells CASNLHSGNTIYF. Written as DNA, the CDR3 is TGTGCCAGCAATCTTCACTCTGGAAACACCATATATTTT.

The chain has TRBV28 and TRBJ2-3; D remains unclear. Trimming removed 3 bases from V and 3 bases from J, with 4 bases in between. The CDR3 runs to 12 residues. CDR1 and CDR2 from the germline V gene are MDHEN and SYDVKM. CDR3 loop: CASSLITDTQYF. DNA of the CDR3: TGTGCCAGCAGTTTGATAACAGATACGCAGTATTTT.

J is TRBJ1-5 and V is TRBV5-1; 8 bases agree with TRBD1. The CDR3 spans 15 residues. J gave up 7 bases and V 4 bases, and 10 bases lay outside the gene matches. Germline loops: CDR1 SGHRS, CDR2 YFSETQ. CDR3 amino acids: CASSPGQGSLQPQHF. CDR3 in DNA: TGCGCCAGCAGCCCAGGACAGGGCTCGTTGCAGCCCCAGCATTTT.

The rearrangement uses TRBV30 and TRBJ1-6, with D possibly matching TRBD1 (5 bases). The V gene lost 4 bases and the J gene lost 10 bases, with 14 bases spanning the gap. CDR1 and CDR2 (germline): GTSNPN, SVGIG (reference sequence). The CDR3 consists of 13 residues. In DNA, the CDR3 is TGTGCCTGGAACTCACAGGCTGAATCACCCCTCCACTTT. Protein product: CAWNSQAESPLHF.

The chain combines TRBV24-1 with TRBJ2-4; TRBD1 matches 7 bases. From germline, CDR1 is KGHDR and CDR2 SFDVKD. There are 16 residues in the CDR3. After removal of 2 bases from V and 6 bases from J, the junction contained 9 bases not matched to a gene. In DNA form, the CDR3 reads TGTGCCACCAGTGATTCGAGACGGGACAGCCGAAACATTCAGTACTTC. It codes for CATSDSRRDSRNIQYF.

This chain links TRBV2 with TRBJ2-3, with 11 nucleotides matching TRBD2. The CDR3 runs to 16 residues. Germline loops: CDR1 SNHLY, CDR2 FYNNEI. V lost 6 bases to trimming and J lost 0 bases; unmatched junction nucleotides: 5. The CDR3 DNA follows: TGTGCCAGCAGCCGACTAGCGGGGAGAAGCACAGATACGCAGTATTTT. This gives the protein CASSRLAGRSTDTQYF.

The chain joins TRBV7-8 to TRBJ1-2; 7 bases align to TRBD1. The germline CDR1 and CDR2 sequences are SGHVS and FQNEAQ. With 5 bases clipped from V and 5 bases from J, the junction kept 14 bases outside the gene matches. The CDR3 is 16 amino acids. The CDR3 DNA follows: TGTGCCAGCAGCGTCAGTGACAGGGCCGGTGGGTATGGCTACACCTTC. It yields the protein CASSVSDRAGGYGYTF.

This clone has a single count. The chain employs TRBV7-9 and TRBJ1-5, with D tentatively TRBD1 (5 bases). Germline V gene sequence: CDR1 SEHNR, CDR2 FQNEAQ (reference sequence). Between the trimmed V and J ends, which lost 5 bases and 8 bases, there was a span of 10 bases. This CDR3 is 12 amino acids long. The CDR3 DNA reads TGTGCCAGCAGCGTGACAGATGAGCCCCAGCATTTT. Encoded protein: CASSVTDEPQHF.

The chain employs TRBV5-6 and TRBJ2-5; D is unclear. The CDR3 is 12 residues long. The V end was cut by 5 bases, the J end by 7 bases, with 12 bases between. CDR1 SGHDT and CDR2 YYEEEE come from the germline V gene. In DNA, the CDR3 is TGTGCCAGCAGGAGATATGAAGGGACCCAGTACTTC. Translated, it gives CASRRYEGTQYF.

V usage is TRBV12-5 and J usage is TRBJ1-4; no firm D call. V gave up 2 bases and J gave up 10 bases, with 11 bases separating them. Germline V gene sequence: CDR1 LGHNT, CDR2 FRNRAP. CDR3 length: 13 amino acids. CDR3 protein: CASGLSRGRKLFF. In DNA form, the CDR3 reads TGTGCTAGTGGTTTGTCTCGGGGTCGAAAACTGTTTTTT. Together with reference TRBV12-5 and TRBJ1-4, the CDR3 gives the full variable domain: DARVTQTPRHKVTEMGQEVTMRCQPILGHNTVFWYRQTMMQGLELLAYFRNRAPLDDSGMPKDRFSAEMPDATLATLKIQPSEPRDSAVYFCASGLSRGRKLFFGSGTQLSVL.

The genes are TRBV4-2 and TRBJ2-7; a weak D match, TRBD1 (5 bases). The CDR3 contains 12 residues. Germline CDR1 reads LGHNA; CDR2 reads YNFKEQ. Trimming took 3 bases from V and 4 from J, leaving 7 bases between them. The CDR3: CASSHQGYEQYF. The CDR3 coding sequence is TGTGCCAGCAGCCACCAGGGTTACGAGCAGTACTTC.

This clone has more than one count but fewer than ten. The V call is TRBV4-2, the J call TRBJ1-2; TRBD1 might be the D (5 bases). Germline V lookup: CDR1 LGHNA, CDR2 YNFKEQ. V was pared by 3 bases and J by 7 bases, with 9 bases between. The CDR3 runs to 12 residues. Written as DNA, the CDR3 is TGTGCCAGCAGCCAGGGGACCCTTGGCTACACCTTC. Amino acid sequence: CASSQGTLGYTF.

The rearrangement joins TRBV6-5 to TRBJ1-1; D not certain. The germline V gene encodes CDR1 MNHEY and CDR2 SVGAGI. This CDR3 has 15 residues. Trimming took off 0 bases at V and 0 bases at J, with 8 bases between the two ends. In DNA form, the CDR3 reads TGTGCCAGCAGTTACTCGAACAATTTGAACACTGAAGCTTTCTTT. Its protein is CASSYSNNLNTEAFF.

This chain's CDR3 is CAWTNRTEHYGYTF. In nucleotides, the CDR3 is TGTGCCTGGACCAACCGAACCGAACACTATGGCTACACCTTC. This chain links TRBV30 with TRBJ1-2; D gene unclear. The V end lost 4 bases, the J end lost 3 bases, and 15 bases lay between the germline ends. Germline CDR1 is GTSNPN and CDR2 is SVGIG (reference sequence). CDR3 length: 14 amino acids.

The chain couples TRBV6-5 to TRBJ2-7; 8 bases match TRBD2. Per the germline V gene, CDR1 is MNHEY and CDR2 is SVGAGI. Trimming cost V 6 bases and J 4 bases; bases outside gene matches: 11. This CDR3 spans 15 amino acids. The CDR3 sequence is CASSSAGGNGYEQYF. DNA of the CDR3: TGTGCCAGCAGCTCGGCGGGGGGTAACGGATACGAGCAGTACTTC.